This T cell receptor beta chain is drawn from a study of blood T cell repertoires in COVID-19 (dated by TCRdb to 2019 to 2021). For the wider study: Samples covering the acute and convalescent phases of COVID-19 were provided by collaborators in the United States, Italy and Spain. The prospective study material was composed of cDNA or gDNA derived from T cells, B-cell-depleted T cells, or PBMCs. The dataset comprised deeply sampled blood TCRbeta repertoires from subjects exposed to, actively infected with, or recovered from COVID-19. The repertoires were released in a freely available public database meant as a resource for research on the immune response to SARS-CoV-2. The samples were drawn from the first 160 participants of the ongoing ImmuneRACE study and from 1,200 or so subjects provided by 6 global collaborators. A de-identified subject ID, COVID-19 status, age in years and sex were almost always included in the sample metadata. Where HLA class I and class II types were available, the types were taken from metadata supplied by the sample provider, not from assay-based typing. Study-wide findings and limitations: The amount of clinical and demographic metadata varied by source and participant and was provided uncurated.

TCRbeta CDR3 regions were amplified from genomic DNA using the immunoSEQ Assay, a bias-controlled multiplex PCR. Per the source publication's procedure: The number of nucleated cells in each sample was estimated by amplification of reference gene primers within the assay. To quantify the absolute abundance of each unique TCRbeta CDR3 rearrangement, sequence reads were collapsed and filtered. For each sample, productive Simpson clonality was calculated as the square root of Simpson's diversity index over productive rearrangements. The immuneACCESS repertoire file appears here via TCRdb, limited to in-frame rearrangements. These files lack a portion of the clones; in checked studies, under half of the deficit traces to unresolved V genes, and the cause of the others is not known. The V and J calls and clone size come from that table; D and trimming were worked out from the DNA. The sample records about 58,000 clones, 70% to 90% of which are singletons. The ten largest clonotypes hold approximately 4.5% of the sample.

Whole blood was collected in K2EDTA tubes by collaborating institutions according to the institutions' own protocols. For TCRbeta analysis, collaborators shipped samples in one of three forms: frozen whole blood, isolated PBMCs, or DNA extracted from either of those sample types. V loses 2 bases, J loses 7 bases, and the germline ends lie 14 bases apart. The germline V gene (reference sequence) gives CDR1 as LNHDA and CDR2 as SQIVND. The CDR3 goes from the cysteine to the phenylalanine over 14 residues. Only the CDR3 DNA stays, 42 bases, in frame from base 1. Comments on this clone: Its antigen remains undetermined. Base quality data are lacking; no much larger clone is found one base away.

The sequencing input was peripheral blood. The V and J genes are TRBV19 and TRBJ2-5; TRBD1 is perhaps the D gene, given 8 matching bases. The source of this sequence is a man aged 40-49 years with active COVID-19. The sequenced DNA is TGTGCCAGTAGTATAACGGACAGGGAGGGGACCCAGTACTTC. Translated, this gives CASSITDREGTQYF. Supplemented by the reference TRBV19 and TRBJ2-5 proteins around the CDR3, the complete variable domain is DGGITQSPKYLFRKEGQNVTLSCEQNLNHDAMYWYRQDPGQGLRLIYYSQIVNDFQKGDIAEGYSVSREKKESFPLTVTSAQKNPTAFYLCASSITDREGTQYFGPGTRLLVL.